The subject of this entry is one T cell receptor (beta chain). The length of the CDR3 is 14 residues. V lost 4 bases, J lost 3 bases, and 3 bases stayed unmatched. CDR1 SGHDN and CDR2 FVKESK come from the germline V gene. Assay used: immunoSEQ multiplex PCR; TCRdb lists only in-frame clones, some missing. The profile covers just over 90,000 clones, with 90% to 95% appearing a single time and 1.5% to 2% taken by the ten largest. The data were obtained in a study of T cell changes during pregnancy in multiple sclerosis. This chain connects TRBV14 to TRBJ1-2; 9 bases agree with TRBD1. Specimen: peripheral blood, collected after pregnancy. The sequence was obtained from a female donor in good health, enrolled as a control in a pregnancy study. The CDR3 spells CASSRDRADYGYTF. CDR3 sequence (DNA): TGTGCCAGCAGCCGGGACAGGGCAGACTATGGCTACACCTTC. The full variable domain, rest sourced from reference TRBV14 and TRBJ1-2, is EAGVTQFPSHSVIEKGQTVTLRCDPISGHDNLYWYRRVMGKEIKFLLHFVKESKQDESGMPNNRFLAERTGGTYSTLKVQPAELEDSGVYFCASSRDRADYGYTFGSGTRLTVV.